This entry lists 8 T cell receptor beta chains sequenced from one sample in a study of CD8+ T cells in alopecia areata. Treatment given: oral pan-JAK inhibitor, 5-10 mg twice daily. Extraction of RNA preceded its reverse transcription into cDNA, which served as the sequencing template. The table came from immunoSEQ multiplex PCR; TCRdb's copy has only in-frame clones and leaves some out. The sample lists some 110,000 clones, roughly three fifths occurring once. This sample comprised CD8+ T cells sorted from blood, obtained at week 24, from a patient treated with tofacitinib. These receptors were obtained from a human donor with alopecia areata.

The chain recombines TRBV4-3 with TRBJ1-1; D is perhaps TRBD1 (6 bases). The CDR3 sequence is 15 residues long. Trimming cost V 4 bases and J 3 bases, with 15 bases left between them. The V gene's germline CDR1 is LGHNA and CDR2 YSLEER. The CDR3: CASSPVEGGYTEAFF. The CDR3 nucleotides read TGCGCCAGCAGCCCGGTGGAAGGGGGGTACACTGAAGCTTTCTTT.

Written as DNA, the CDR3 is TGTGCCAGCAGCCCTGCCGGGTCTCCGGGAGAGCAGTACTTC. Encoded protein: CASSPAGSPGEQYF. This chain links TRBV5-6 with TRBJ2-7, with D possibly matching TRBD2 (5 bases). Per germline, CDR1 SGHDT and CDR2 YYEEEE. CDR3 length: 14 amino acids. V lost 4 bases and J 7 bases, leaving 18 bases between the germline ends.

The sample holds a few counts of this clone. The chain carries TRBV30 and TRBJ2-1; D is ambiguous. The CDR3 has 17 amino acids. From germline, CDR1 is GTSNPN and CDR2 SVGIG (reference sequence). Trimming removed 2 bases from V and 3 bases from J, with 20 bases in between. The chain's CDR3 is CAWSLGLWAADYNEQFF. Written as DNA, the CDR3 is TGTGCCTGGAGTCTAGGTTTGTGGGCCGCTGACTACAATGAGCAGTTCTTC.

The chain combines TRBV29-1 with TRBJ2-1; tentatively, D is TRBD2 (5 bases). The CDR3 runs to 16 residues. V lost 0 bases and J 5 bases, leaving 17 bases between the germline ends. Germline V gene lookup returns CDR1 SQVTM and CDR2 ANQGSEA. CDR3 residues: CSVEDLKEVMHNEQFF. In nucleotides, the CDR3 is TGCAGCGTTGAAGATCTTAAGGAGGTTATGCACAATGAGCAGTTCTTC.

This clone occurred a few times. This chain joins TRBV7-6 and TRBJ2-3; 13 bases line up with TRBD2. The V gene end was trimmed by 5 bases and the J gene end by 3 bases; junction bases not matched to a gene: 8. The CDR3 contains 17 residues. Germline CDR1 reads SGHVS; CDR2 reads FNYEAQ. CDR3 loop: CASSPRLAGGVTDTQYF. CDR3 bases: TGTGCCAGCAGCCCTCGACTAGCGGGGGGAGTGACAGATACGCAGTATTTT.

V gene TRBV5-1 combines with J gene TRBJ2-1, with a tentative D call TRBD1 (5 bases). The CDR3 has 13 residues. V lost 4 bases and J lost 5, with 10 bases in between. CDR1 is SGHRS, CDR2 YFSETQ, per germline. The CDR3 DNA follows: TGCGCCAGCAGCGCCAGGGAAAACAATGAGCAGTTCTTC. Translated: CASSARENNEQFF.

This clone came up a few times. The V gene is TRBV19, the J gene TRBJ2-3; 11 bases agree with TRBD1. The CDR3 spans 15 residues. V was pared by 3 bases and J by 5 bases, with 4 bases of the junction left unmatched. Germline V gene data show CDR1 as LNHDA and CDR2 as SQIVND (reference sequence). CDR3: CASSIWTGGEDTQYF. CDR3 DNA: TGTGCCAGTAGTATCTGGACAGGGGGCGAAGATACGCAGTATTTT.

This clone was detected a few times. The chain carries TRBV9 and TRBJ1-1; a possible D gene is TRBD1 (5 bases). The CDR3 spans 13 residues. The V and J ends lost 3 bases and 2 bases respectively, with 8 bases between them. CDR1 is SGDLS, CDR2 YYNGEE, per germline. This CDR3 reads CASSADRNTEAFF. The CDR3 nucleotides are TGTGCCAGCAGCGCCGACAGAAACACTGAAGCTTTCTTT.